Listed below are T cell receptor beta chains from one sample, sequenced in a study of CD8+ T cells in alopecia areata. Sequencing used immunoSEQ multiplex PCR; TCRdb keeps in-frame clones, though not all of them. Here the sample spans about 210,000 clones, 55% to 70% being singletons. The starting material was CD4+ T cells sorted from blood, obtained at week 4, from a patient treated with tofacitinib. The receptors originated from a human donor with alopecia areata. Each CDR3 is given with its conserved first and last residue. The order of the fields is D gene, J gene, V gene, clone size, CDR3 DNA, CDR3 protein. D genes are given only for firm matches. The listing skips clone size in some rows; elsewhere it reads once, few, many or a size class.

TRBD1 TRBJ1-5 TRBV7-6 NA TGTGCCAGCAGCTCTACAGGGGGCTTAAACAATCAGCCCCAGCATTTT CASSSTGGLNNQPQHF
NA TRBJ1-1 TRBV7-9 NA TGTGCCAGCAGCTACGGGGAGACTGAAGCTTTCTTT CASSYGETEAFF
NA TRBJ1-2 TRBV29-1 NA TGCAGCGCCATGGGCCAGGTGTCGCGTGGAGGCTTC CSAMGQVSRGGF
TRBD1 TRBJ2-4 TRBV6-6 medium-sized TGTGCCAGCAGACCACAGGGGGCCAAAAACATTCAGTACTTC CASRPQGAKNIQYF
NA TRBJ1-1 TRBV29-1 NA TGCAGTTGCGAGGGGCCGGATGAAGCTTTCTTT CSCEGPDEAFF
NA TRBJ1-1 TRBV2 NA TGTGCCAGCAGCGACGGCCTCGCAGGAGCTTTCTTT CASSDGLAGAFF
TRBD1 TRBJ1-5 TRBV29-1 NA TGCAGCGTTCAGGGGGCAAGCAATCAGCCCCAGCATTTT CSVQGASNQPQHF
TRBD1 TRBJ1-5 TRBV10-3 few TGTGCCATCAGTAGGGGACAGGAGGGCAATCAGCCCCAGCATTTT CAISRGQEGNQPQHF
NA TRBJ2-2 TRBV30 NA TGTGCCCAAGGTAGAGAGGCTAACACCGGGGAGCTGTTTTTT CAQGREANTGELFF
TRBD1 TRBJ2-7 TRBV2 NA TGTGCCAGCGCCAGGGACAGGGCTTACGAGCAGTACTTC CASARDRAYEQYF
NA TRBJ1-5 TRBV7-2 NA TGTGCCAGCAGATCCGAGTCATGGACAGGCAATCAGCCCCAGCATTTT CASRSESWTGNQPQHF
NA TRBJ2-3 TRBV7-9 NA TGTGCCAGCAGCTTCCAGGATCGAAGCACAGATACGCAGTATTTT CASSFQDRSTDTQYF
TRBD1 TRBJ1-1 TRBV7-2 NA TGTGCCAGCAGCTTAGTTAGTCAGGGGGCTGAAGCTTTCTTT CASSLVSQGAEAFF
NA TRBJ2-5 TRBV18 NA TGTGCCAGCTCAACAGGGCAAGAGACCCAGTACTTC CASSTGQETQYF
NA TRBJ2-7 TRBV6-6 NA TGTGCCAGCAGTTACTCCTCGAGCTACGAGCAGTACTTC CASSYSSSYEQYF
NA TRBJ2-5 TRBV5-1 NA TGCGCCAGCAGCTTGGGTAGGTCAGCGGAGACCCAGTACTTC CASSLGRSAETQYF
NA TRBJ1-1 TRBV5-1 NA TGCGCCAGCAGCTTGTCGATGGGAGCTGAAGCTTTCTTT CASSLSMGAEAFF
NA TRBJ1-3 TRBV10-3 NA TGTGCCATCAGTGCCGTGACAGGTTCCTCTGGAAACACCATATATTTT CAISAVTGSSGNTIYF
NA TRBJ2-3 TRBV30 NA TGTGCCTGGAGTGTACCAATGTCGGCAGGAACCACAGATACGCAGTATTTT CAWSVPMSAGTTDTQYF
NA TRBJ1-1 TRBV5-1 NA TGCGCCAGCAGCTCTCTGGACAGAACTGAAGCTTTCTTT CASSSLDRTEAFF
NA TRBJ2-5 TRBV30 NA TGTGCCTGGAGTGTCGGGCTGGCACAAGAGACCCAGTACTTC CAWSVGLAQETQYF
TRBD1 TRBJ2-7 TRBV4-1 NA TGCGCCAGCAGCCGCCCTCTCCGGGACAGGGGCTACGAGCAGTACTTC CASSRPLRDRGYEQYF
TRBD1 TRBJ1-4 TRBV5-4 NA TGTGCCAGCAGCCTCCGGACAGGAACGGAAAAACTGTTTTTT CASSLRTGTEKLFF
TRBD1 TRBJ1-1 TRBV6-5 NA TGTGCCAGCAGTATCTCGACAGGGGTGACTGAAGCTTTCTTT CASSISTGVTEAFF
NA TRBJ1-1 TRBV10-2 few TGCGCTAAGGGGGGCGAGAGCACTGAAGCTTTCTTT CAKGGESTEAFF
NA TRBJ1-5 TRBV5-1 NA TGCGCCAGCAGCTTGGGGGGGTATAGCAATCAGCCCCAGCATTTT CASSLGGYSNQPQHF
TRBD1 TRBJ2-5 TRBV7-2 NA TGTGCCAGCAGCTTGGGTGGACAGGGCCAAGAGACCCAGTACTTC CASSLGGQGQETQYF
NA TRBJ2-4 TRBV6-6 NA TGTGCCAGCGGGGGCGGGGAACTAGCCAAAAACATTCAGTACTTC CASGGGELAKNIQYF
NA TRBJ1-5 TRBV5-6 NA TGTGCCAGCAGCAAGACACTCGGCAATCAGCCCCAGCATTTT CASSKTLGNQPQHF
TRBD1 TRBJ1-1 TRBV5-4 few TGTGCCAGCAGCTATGGGAGGACAGGGAATACTGAAGCTTTCTTT CASSYGRTGNTEAFF
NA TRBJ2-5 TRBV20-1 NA TGCAGTGCGAGGTCCATGGAGACCCAGTACTTC CSARSMETQYF
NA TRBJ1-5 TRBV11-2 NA TGTGCCAGCAGCTTAGATGCAACTGGTCAGCCCCAGCATTTT CASSLDATGQPQHF
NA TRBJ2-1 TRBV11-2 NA TGTGCCAGCAGCCCCCAGGGTAGCTCCTACAATGAGCAGTTCTTC CASSPQGSSYNEQFF
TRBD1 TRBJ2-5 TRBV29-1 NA TGCAGCGTTGGGACAGGGGGGGAGACCCAGTACTTC CSVGTGGETQYF
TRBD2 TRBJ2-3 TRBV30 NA TGTGCCTGGAGTGTAGGTAGCGGGGTCACAGATACGCAGTATTTT CAWSVGSGVTDTQYF
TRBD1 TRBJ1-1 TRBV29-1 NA TGCAGCGTCAACGGACAGGGGGGGACCACTGAAGCTTTCTTT CSVNGQGGTTEAFF
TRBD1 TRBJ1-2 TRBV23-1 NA TGCGCCAGCAGTCCCCCTCCCAGGGGGAACTATGGCTACACCTTC CASSPPPRGNYGYTF
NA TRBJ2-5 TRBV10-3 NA TGTGCCATCAATGGTCAGATGGAAGAGACCCAGTACTTC CAINGQMEETQYF
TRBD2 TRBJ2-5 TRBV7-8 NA TGTGCCAGCAGCGGGAGACTAGCGGGGGTAGGGGAGACCCAGTACTTC CASSGRLAGVGETQYF
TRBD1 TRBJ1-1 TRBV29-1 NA TGCAGCGTCCCGTCCGGGACAGAGAACACTGAAGCTTTCTTT CSVPSGTENTEAFF
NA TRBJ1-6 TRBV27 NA TGTGCCAGCAGCCGCAGGCGGGATTCACCCCTCCACTTT CASSRRRDSPLHF
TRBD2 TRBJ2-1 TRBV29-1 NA TGCAGCGTTGGGGCGGGGGGAGGCAATGAGCAGTTCTTC CSVGAGGGNEQFF
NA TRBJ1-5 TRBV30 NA TGTGCCTGGAGTGTGACAGGCGGATCGACCCAGCATTTT CAWSVTGGSTQHF
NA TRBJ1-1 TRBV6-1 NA TGTGCCACCTCGAAAACAGGGAGTGGAACTGAAGCTTTCTTT CATSKTGSGTEAFF
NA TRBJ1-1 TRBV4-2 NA TGTGCCAGCAGCCAAGAGGGGAGGAACACTGAAGCTTTCTTT CASSQEGRNTEAFF